These T cell receptor beta chains were read from a single sample in a study of blood T cell repertoires in COVID-19. Sequencing was performed with immunoSEQ multiplex PCR; in TCRdb, only in-frame clones are kept and a portion is missing. The top ten clones hold over 0.75% of a sample with about 200,000 clones, about 90% of them seen once. The specimen was peripheral blood. All receptors derive from a man between 60 and 70 years old with COVID-19, enrolled during active disease. CDR3s include the opening cysteine and the closing phenylalanine or tryptophan. Fields, in order: D gene, clone size, V gene, J gene, CDR3 DNA, CDR3 protein. D genes are given only for firm matches. Only part of the rows carry a size: once, few, many, or a class if the clone is expanded.

>TRBD2|-|TRBV5-1|TRBJ2-3
TGCGCCAGCAGTAATAGCGGGAGGGCCACAGATACGCAGTATTTT
CASSNSGRATDTQYF
>-|-|TRBV30|TRBJ1-2
TGTGCCTGGAGTATCGGCGGCTATGGCTACACCTTC
CAWSIGGYGYTF
>-|-|TRBV2|TRBJ1-1
TGTGCCAGCAGTGTAGGGGCGAACACTGAAGCTTTCTTT
CASSVGANTEAFF
>TRBD1|few|TRBV25-1|TRBJ1-6
TGTGCCAGCAGTGAAATGGGGGACAGGGTTTCACCCCTCCACTTT
CASSEMGDRVSPLHF
>-|-|TRBV7-2|TRBJ2-2
TGTGCCAGCAGCTTAGAGGGGCTTTTGAACACCGGGGAGCTGTTTTTT
CASSLEGLLNTGELFF
>TRBD1|-|TRBV6-5|TRBJ2-7
TGTGCCAGCAGGGACTCGACAGGGAGCTACGAGCAGTACTTC
CASRDSTGSYEQYF
>TRBD1|-|TRBV5-4|TRBJ2-3
TGTGCCAGCAGCATGGGACAGGGGGCAGGAGATACGCAGTATTTT
CASSMGQGAGDTQYF
>-|once|TRBV30|TRBJ1-2
TGTGCCTCGAGTACGGGGACTCTCCCCTATGGCTACACCTTC
CASSTGTLPYGYTF
>-|-|TRBV7-3|TRBJ1-5
TGTGCCAGCAGCTTAACCTGGGGGGGACACCACAATCAGCCCCAGCATTTT
CASSLTWGGHHNQPQHF
>-|-|TRBV18|TRBJ1-1
TGTGCCAGCCAGGAGGGGTCCACCTATGAAGCTTTCTTT
CASQEGSTYEAFF
>-|-|TRBV19|TRBJ2-2
TGTGCCAGTAGTATCGGGGGTTACACCGGGGAGCTGTTTTTT
CASSIGGYTGELFF
>-|-|TRBV4-2|TRBJ1-1
TGTGCCAGCAGCCAAGTAGGGGCGGAGACTGCTGAAGCTTTCTTT
CASSQVGAETAEAFF
>-|-|TRBV27|TRBJ1-1
TGTGCCAGCACATTCACGGTAGGGAGCACTGAAGCTTTCTTT
CASTFTVGSTEAFF
>TRBD2|once|TRBV27|TRBJ2-1
TGTGCCAGCAGTTTCGCTAGCGGGAATGAGCAGTTCTTC
CASSFASGNEQFF
>TRBD1|-|TRBV19|TRBJ2-7
TGTGCCAGTAGGGAAACAGGGGACATCAGCTACGAGCAGTACTTC
CASRETGDISYEQYF
>-|-|TRBV3-1/TRBV3-2|TRBJ2-3
TGTGCCAGCAGCTCACCTGCTGGGGGGAAAACAGATACGCAGTATTTT
CASSSPAGGKTDTQYF
>TRBD2|once|TRBV29-1|TRBJ2-3
TGCAGCGTTGAAGACTTCCTAACTAGCGGGAGAGAGTGGAGCACAGATACGCAGTATTTT
CSVEDFLTSGREWSTDTQYF
>TRBD2|-|TRBV7-9|TRBJ2-1
TGTGCCAGCAGCTTAAACACCGGGAGGAATGAGCAGTTCTTC
CASSLNTGRNEQFF
>TRBD2|-|TRBV7-8|TRBJ2-1
TGTGCCAGCAGCTTTACCGTCGCTAGCGGGGGGCTCAATGAGCAGTTCTTC
CASSFTVASGGLNEQFF
>TRBD1|-|TRBV3-1/TRBV3-2|TRBJ1-4
TGTGCCAGCAGCCCAATGGACAGGATTAATGAAAAACTGTTTTTT
CASSPMDRINEKLFF
>-|-|TRBV28|TRBJ2-2
TGTGCCAGCAGTTCGCGGACAAACACCGGGGAGCTGTTTTTT
CASSSRTNTGELFF
>TRBD2|-|TRBV29-1|TRBJ2-5
TGCAGCGCCCGGGATACTAGCGGGGGGGTCCTAGAGACCCAGTACTTC
CSARDTSGGVLETQYF
>TRBD1|-|TRBV5-4|TRBJ1-2
TGTGCCAGCAGCCAACCCGGGACAGACTATGGCTACACCTTC
CASSQPGTDYGYTF
>TRBD2|-|TRBV5-1|TRBJ2-1
TGCGCCAGCAGCTTGGCCTCTAGCGGGGCCTACAATGAGCAGTTCTTC
CASSLASSGAYNEQFF
>-|-|TRBV12-3/TRBV12-4|TRBJ2-4
TGTGCCAGCCGAGAGGGCCCTACCATTCAGTACTTC
CASREGPTIQYF
>-|-|TRBV23-1|TRBJ1-3
TGCGCCAGCAGCCTCGGGGGTACTCCTAACACCATATATTTT
CASSLGGTPNTIYF
>-|once|TRBV2|TRBJ1-5
TGTGCCAGCAGCGGAGGGGTTAGCAATCAGCCCCAGCATTTT
CASSGGVSNQPQHF
>-|-|TRBV27|TRBJ1-5
TGTGCCAGCAGTGCCTCACTCTCAGGCCGGGGGCCCCAGCATTTT
CASSASLSGRGPQHF
>TRBD2|once|TRBV20-1|TRBJ2-1
TGCAGTGCTCTGGGACTAGCTGTGCAGTTCTTC
CSALGLAVQFF
>TRBD2|-|TRBV15|TRBJ2-7
TGTGCCACCAGCAGAGGGGGGAGCGGGGGCAAGAGCTCCTACGAGCAGTACTTC
CATSRGGSGGKSSYEQYF
>TRBD1|-|TRBV9|TRBJ1-1
TGTGCCAGCAGCCCAACACAGGGGATGAGGACTGAAGCTTTCTTT
CASSPTQGMRTEAFF
>-|-|TRBV21-1|TRBJ2-7
TGTGCCAGCGGCGGGTACGAGCAGTACTTC
CASGGYEQYF
>TRBD2|-|TRBV5-1|TRBJ2-1
TGCGCCAGCAGCCCCGGACTAGCGGGGGGGCTCTCCTACAATGAGCAGTTCTTC
CASSPGLAGGLSYNEQFF
>-|-|TRBV6-5|TRBJ2-7
TGTGCCAGCAGTTACAACTACAGGGAGGGAACCTACGAGCAGTACTTC
CASSYNYREGTYEQYF
>TRBD1|few|TRBV29-1|TRBJ1-2
TGCAGCGCCCAGAAGGACAGGACTGGAGGCTACACCTTC
CSAQKDRTGGYTF
>-|-|TRBV6-2/TRBV6-3|TRBJ1-1
TGTGCCAGCAGCCTTCGGGTTGGGACTGAAGCTTTCTTT
CASSLRVGTEAFF
>TRBD2|-|TRBV18|TRBJ2-5
TGTGCCAGCTCACCCCGTGAGCTAGCGGGAGTGGAGACCCAGTACTTC
CASSPRELAGVETQYF
>TRBD1|-|TRBV11-2|TRBJ2-1
TGTGCCAGCAGCTTAGAGTACAGGGGTACCTACAATGAGCAGTTCTTC
CASSLEYRGTYNEQFF
>-|once|TRBV25-1|TRBJ2-7
TGTGCCAGCAGCCGGGACAACCTCCTCTACGAGCAGTACTTC
CASSRDNLLYEQYF
>TRBD1|-|TRBV10-3|TRBJ1-6
TGTGCCATCAGTCAGGGGGCGGGTTCACCCCTCCACTTT
CAISQGAGSPLHF
>-|-|TRBV25-1|TRBJ1-3
TGTGCCAGTACCGACAGACCATCTGGAAACACCATATATTTT
CASTDRPSGNTIYF
>-|-|TRBV19|TRBJ2-3
TGTGCCAGTAGCCGAGGGATGGGCCGAAGAGGCACAGATACGCAGTATTTT
CASSRGMGRRGTDTQYF
>-|-|TRBV28|TRBJ1-2
TGTGCCAGCAGTTTCAGTGGAGCTAACTATGGCTACACCTTC
CASSFSGANYGYTF
>TRBD1|-|TRBV27|TRBJ1-1
TGTGCCAGCGGGACAGGGATGAACACTGAAGCTTTCTTT
CASGTGMNTEAFF
>TRBD1|-|TRBV5-4|TRBJ1-2
TGTGCCAGCAGCTTGGCAGGGGGCTATGGCTACACCTTC
CASSLAGGYGYTF
>TRBD1|few|TRBV19|TRBJ1-1
TGTGCCAGTAGTATCCCAACAGGGGGGGTTGCCACTGAAGCTTTCTTT
CASSIPTGGVATEAFF
>TRBD1|-|TRBV10-3|TRBJ1-2
TGTGCCATCAGTGGGGGTCGGACAGGGAAGTCAAAAGGCTATGGCTACACCTTC
CAISGGRTGKSKGYGYTF